This passage covers 29 T cell receptor beta chains from one sample sequenced in a study of blood T cell repertoires in COVID-19. The repertoire was sequenced with immunoSEQ multiplex PCR; TCRdb's copy has only in-frame clones and lacks some. The table lists about 190,000 clones, around 83% of them singletons, with roughly 4.5% in the top ten. Input material: peripheral blood. Receptors originate from a woman over 75 with acute or convalescent COVID-19.

The chain links TRBV5-1 to TRBJ2-3; maybe TRBD2 (6 bases). This CDR3 region has 16 residues. V lost 2 bases, J lost 5 bases, and 18 bases lay in between. CDR1 is SGHRS, CDR2 YFSETQ, per germline. CDR3 sequence reads: CASSFSRGGTGDTQYF. In nucleotides, the CDR3 is TGCGCCAGCAGCTTCTCTAGGGGCGGGACTGGAGATACGCAGTATTTT.

The V call is TRBV25-1, the J call TRBJ2-7, with 9 nucleotides matching TRBD2. In germline, CDR1 is MGHDK, CDR2 SYGVNS. With 10 bases clipped from V and 3 bases from J, the junction kept 7 bases outside the gene matches. The CDR3 totals 13 residues. CDR3 coding DNA: TGTGCCATATTAGCGGGGGAACTCTACGAGCAGTACTTC. This codes for CAILAGELYEQYF.

The V gene is TRBV2, the J gene TRBJ1-4; TRBD1 matches at 10 bases. The CDR3 totals 15 residues. J was trimmed by 5 bases and V by 5 bases; bases with no gene match: 5. Germline-derived CDR1 and CDR2 are SNHLY and FYNNEI. The CDR3 DNA is TGTGCCAGCAGTTACACGGACAGGGGGAATGAAAAACTGTTTTTT. Residues: CASSYTDRGNEKLFF.

Worth noting for this clone: The junction does not match germline at one end; this may be a read error. This chain uses TRBV7-9 with TRBJ1-2; no clear D. The germline CDR1 and CDR2 sequences are SEHNR and FQNEAQ (reference sequence). The CDR3 totals 14 residues. CDR3 coding DNA: TGTGCCAGCACCTTAGCCGGCGGCGTGTCTGGCTACACCTTC. It is translated as CASTLAGGVSGYTF. Drawing the rest from reference TRBV7-9 and TRBJ1-2, the complete variable domain is DTGVSQNPRHKITKRGQNVTFRCDPISEHNRLYWYRQTLGQGPEFLTYFQNEAQLEKSRLLSDRFSAERPKGSFSTLEIQRTEQGDSAMYLCASTLAGGVSGYTFGSGTRLTVV.

The chain carries TRBV18 and TRBJ1-3; 9 nucleotides line up with TRBD1. Germline CDR1 is KGHSH and CDR2 is LQKENI. This CDR3 has 15 residues. J gave up 2 bases and V 3 bases, and 2 bases lay outside the gene matches. The CDR3 spells CASSPGTGTGNTIYF. CDR3 DNA sequence: TGTGCCAGCTCACCCGGGACAGGGACTGGAAACACCATATATTTT.

V gene TRBV5-8 combines with J gene TRBJ1-5, with 8 bases fitting TRBD1. From germline, CDR1 is SGHTS and CDR2 YDEGEE. Losses at the gene ends were 7 bases for V and 5 bases for J; bases not matched to a gene: 8. The CDR3 contains 14 residues. In DNA form, the CDR3 reads TGTGCCAGCTCCCCCCCGACAGGGGATCAGCCCCAGCATTTT. Translation gives CASSPPTGDQPQHF.

The rearrangement joins TRBV24-1 to TRBJ2-1; TRBD2 might be the D (6 bases). CDR1 and CDR2 from the germline V gene are KGHDR and SFDVKD. The length of the CDR3 is 15 residues. V lost 7 bases, J lost 0 bases, and 12 bases lay in between. The DNA of the CDR3 is TGTGCCACCAGCCGTCCCGGGAGCTCCTACAATGAGCAGTTCTTC. This encodes CATSRPGSSYNEQFF.

This clone appeared a few times. CDR3 sequence (DNA): TGTGCCAGCAGCCTAGGCGGTGAGCAGTTCTTC. This codes for CASSLGGEQFF. The rearrangement joins TRBV11-3 to TRBJ2-1; no firm D call. CDR3 length: 11 amino acids. The germline V gene encodes CDR1 SGHNT and CDR2 YENEEA. The ends were cut back, 5 bases at V and 9 bases at J, with 8 bases in the middle.

The gene calls are TRBV27 and TRBJ2-2; D unclear. Germline V gene sequence: CDR1 MNHEY, CDR2 SMNVEV (reference sequence). This CDR3 is 15 amino acids long. With 5 bases removed from V and 1 base from J, the gap between germline ends came to 11 bases. Here the CDR3 reads CASSPPPGNTGELFF. The DNA for the CDR3 is TGTGCCAGCAGTCCCCCCCCGGGGAACACCGGGGAGCTGTTTTTT.

This chain connects TRBV7-9 to TRBJ2-7; D ambiguous. Germline CDR1 SEHNR, CDR2 FQNEAQ (reference sequence). The CDR3 has 13 amino acids. V shed 2 bases and J shed 2 bases, with 7 bases lying between them. CDR3: CASSLLQAYEQYF. The CDR3 nucleotides read TGTGCCAGCAGCTTATTACAAGCCTACGAGCAGTACTTC. Combining the CDR3 with reference TRBV7-9 and TRBJ2-7 gives the whole variable domain DTGVSQNPRHKITKRGQNVTFRCDPISEHNRLYWYRQTLGQGPEFLTYFQNEAQLEKSRLLSDRFSAERPKGSFSTLEIQRTEQGDSAMYLCASSLLQAYEQYFGPGTRLTVT.

This clone was counted a single time. V gene TRBV7-2 combines with J gene TRBJ2-2; D remains ambiguous. The CDR3 is made up of 13 amino acids. Trimming took off 3 bases at V and 6 bases at J, with 8 bases between the two ends. Germline loops: CDR1 SGHTA, CDR2 FQGNSA. CDR3 sequence (DNA): TGTGCCAGCAGCTTTCCTTTTCCCGGGGAGCTGTTTTTT. Translation gives CASSFPFPGELFF.

The V call is TRBV27, the J call TRBJ1-6; D uncertain. This CDR3 has 15 amino acids. V was trimmed by 1 base and J by 7 bases, leaving 11 bases between them. Germline CDR1 and CDR2: MNHEY and SMNVEV (reference sequence). This CDR3 reads CASSLWGVGNSPLHF. CDR3 nucleotides: TGTGCCAGCAGTTTATGGGGAGTCGGGAATTCACCCCTCCACTTT.

The CDR3 loop reads CASSRARDSYGYTF. CDR3 nucleotides: TGCGCCAGCAGCCGGGCCCGGGACAGCTATGGCTACACCTTC. The J gene is TRBJ1-2, the V gene TRBV4-3; 7 bases agree with TRBD1. The V segment lost 4 bases and the J segment 4 bases; nucleotides outside the gene matches: 6. The germline V gene has CDR1 LGHNA and CDR2 YSLEER. The CDR3 runs to 14 residues.

The chain combines TRBV28 with TRBJ2-4, with 7 positions matching TRBD1. V dropped 5 bases and J dropped 6; count of bases not matched to a gene: 16. This CDR3 has 17 amino acids. CDR1 is MDHEN, CDR2 SYDVKM, per germline. This CDR3 reads CASSPPFGQVWGNIQYF. The CDR3 DNA sequence: TGTGCCAGCAGTCCCCCGTTCGGACAGGTCTGGGGAAACATTCAGTACTTC. Drawing the rest from reference TRBV28 and TRBJ2-4, the complete variable domain is DVKVTQSSRYLVKRTGEKVFLECVQDMDHENMFWYRQDPGLGLRLIYFSYDVKMKEKGDIPEGYSVSREKKERFSLILESASTNQTSMYLCASSPPFGQVWGNIQYFGAGTRLSVL.

The V call is TRBV6-4, the J call TRBJ2-1, with 10 bases identical to TRBD2. CDR1 is MRHNA and CDR2 is SNTAGT in the germline V gene. The CDR3 covers 17 residues. J was trimmed by 7 bases and V by 2 bases; bases with no gene match: 11. The DNA of the CDR3 is TGTGCCAGCAGTGACCGGCCTCTAGCGGGAGAGAGGAATGAGCAGTTCTTC. Its translation is CASSDRPLAGERNEQFF.

The chain uses TRBV6-2 or TRBV6-3 and TRBJ1-5, with D maybe TRBD1 (6 bases). There are 17 residues in the CDR3. The germline CDR1 and CDR2 sequences are MNHEY and SVGEGT. Trimming took off 0 bases at V and 0 bases at J, with 12 bases between the two ends. CDR3 sequence reads: CASSYSNTGFSNQPQHF. In DNA form, the CDR3 reads TGTGCCAGCAGTTACTCCAATACAGGGTTTAGCAATCAGCCCCAGCATTTT.

The rearrangement links TRBV24-1 to TRBJ2-2; 8 positions agree with TRBD1. The CDR3 spans 15 residues. J gave up 6 bases and V 0 bases, and 2 bases lay outside the gene matches. Germline CDR1 reads KGHDR; CDR2 reads SFDVKD. The CDR3 loop is CATSDLGQGAGELFF. The CDR3 region has the DNA TGTGCCACCAGTGATTTGGGACAGGGTGCCGGGGAGCTGTTTTTT.

The V call is TRBV5-5, the J call TRBJ1-1; 7 bases agree with TRBD1. V gave up 7 bases and J gave up 2 bases; unmatched junction bases: 5. Germline V lookup: CDR1 SGHKS, CDR2 YYEKEE (reference sequence). The CDR3 is made up of 13 amino acids. CDR3 loop: CASARDRNTEAFF. CDR3 coding DNA: TGTGCCAGCGCTAGGGACAGAAACACTGAAGCTTTCTTT.

The V and J genes are TRBV6-2 or TRBV6-3 and TRBJ2-7, with TRBD2 matching 14 bases. V trimming: 5 bases; J trimming: 12 bases; junction bases outside the gene matches: 12. Germline V gives CDR1 MNHEY, CDR2 SVGEGT. This CDR3 comprises 15 residues. In nucleotides, the CDR3 is TGTGCCAGCAGTGCCGCCGGGACTAGCGGGAGCCACGGGTACTTC. Protein sequence: CASSAAGTSGSHGYF.

V and J are TRBV27 and TRBJ2-3; TRBD1 is a possible D gene (5 bases). With 3 bases removed from V and 5 bases from J, the gap between germline ends came to 12 bases. Germline V gene lookup returns CDR1 MNHEY and CDR2 SMNVEV (reference sequence). The CDR3 totals 14 residues. The CDR3 loop reads CASSFGWGKDTQYF. CDR3 nucleotides: TGTGCCAGCAGTTTTGGCTGGGGCAAAGATACGCAGTATTTT.

In this sample, this clone turned up once. The chain recombines TRBV30 with TRBJ1-6; TRBD1 aligns across 7 bases. Looked up from germline, CDR1 is GTSNPN and CDR2 is SVGIG (reference sequence). The CDR3 covers 12 residues. V gave up 2 bases and J gave up 13 bases; unmatched junction bases: 5. Written as DNA, the CDR3 is TGTGCCTGGAGTCCAGGGGGAACGCCCCTCCACTTT. This translates into CAWSPGGTPLHF.

CDR3 sequence (DNA): TGTGCCAGCAGCTCCAGGGAGACAGGGCACTACGAGCAGTACTTC. It translates to CASSSRETGHYEQYF. The chain carries TRBV6-5 and TRBJ2-7, with 7 bases that match TRBD1. Looked up from germline, CDR1 is MNHEY and CDR2 is SVGAGI. The CDR3 extends over 15 amino acids. After removal of 6 bases from V and 3 bases from J, the junction contained 11 bases not matched to a gene.

The genes are TRBV11-2 and TRBJ2-3; tentative D call: TRBD1 (6 bases). Germline values: CDR1 SGHAT, CDR2 FQNNGV. The CDR3 is 14 amino acids. The V gene lost 3 bases and the J gene lost 5 bases, with 12 bases spanning the gap. This CDR3 reads CASSFAQGVDTQYF. The DNA for the CDR3 is TGTGCCAGCAGCTTTGCACAGGGAGTAGATACGCAGTATTTT.

V and J are TRBV7-8 and TRBJ1-1; D perhaps matches TRBD1 (5 bases). From germline, CDR1 is SGHVS and CDR2 FQNEAQ. CDR3 size: 17 residues. V lost 2 bases and J lost 0, with 16 bases in between. CDR3 in DNA: TGTGCCAGCAGCTTACCCGGGGCCGCGGGGATGAACACTGAAGCTTTCTTT. Translating it yields CASSLPGAAGMNTEAFF.

The rearrangement links TRBV18 to TRBJ1-1; D gene ambiguous. The CDR3 length is 15 residues. Germline V gene lookup returns CDR1 KGHSH and CDR2 LQKENI. V dropped 3 bases and J dropped 0 bases, with 11 bases sitting between them. CDR3 sequence: CASSPTAGMNTEAFF. For the CDR3, the DNA is TGTGCCAGCTCACCTACGGCGGGCATGAACACTGAAGCTTTCTTT.

The CDR3 spells CASSRGGTDTQYF. CDR3 coding DNA: TGTGCCAGTAGTCGCGGGGGCACAGATACGCAGTATTTT. This chain connects TRBV19 to TRBJ2-3; D perhaps matches TRBD2 (6 bases). The CDR3 has 13 amino acids. Trimming shortened V by 5 bases and J by 1 base, and 7 bases separated the two germline ends. Germline V gives CDR1 LNHDA, CDR2 SQIVND (reference sequence).

This rearrangement joins TRBV7-2 to TRBJ2-5; 8 nucleotides align to TRBD1. The CDR3 is 13 amino acids. The J segment lost 5 bases and the V segment lost 3 bases, leaving 2 bases of the junction unmatched. The germline V gene encodes CDR1 SGHTA and CDR2 FQGNSA. The CDR3 here is CASSFQGAETQYF. DNA for the CDR3: TGTGCCAGCAGCTTCCAGGGGGCGGAGACCCAGTACTTC.

The chain combines TRBV7-8 with TRBJ2-1; TRBD2 matches 9 bases. The V and J ends lost 5 bases and 9 bases, in that order; junction bases with no gene match: 11. This CDR3 comprises 15 residues. CDR1 is SGHVS and CDR2 is FQNEAQ in the germline V gene. In nucleotides, the CDR3 is TGTGCCAGCAGCCCCAGCGGGAGGTCCGGGATTGAGCAGTTCTTC. Its translation: CASSPSGRSGIEQFF.

This chain joins TRBV6-5 and TRBJ2-4; TRBD1 aligns across 9 bases. V shed 6 bases, J shed 8 bases, and the junction held 5 bases outside the gene matches. This CDR3 contains 13 residues. Germline V gives CDR1 MNHEY, CDR2 SVGAGI. The CDR3 DNA reads as TGTGCCAGCAGGGGACAGGGAAGATACATTCAGTACTTC. Amino acid sequence: CASRGQGRYIQYF.